One sample yielded the 27 T cell receptor beta chains listed below, sequenced in a study of T cell responses to AZD1222 COVID-19 vaccine. Repertoires were generated with immunoSEQ multiplex PCR, while TCRdb's copy carries only in-frame clones and drops some. The sample consists of roughly 180,000 clones, 75% to 90% of them appearing once. Material: peripheral blood, obtained on day 0 of MenACWY control vaccination. The receptors here all came from an adult in good health.

The chain has TRBV9 and TRBJ1-3, with D possibly matching TRBD1 (6 bases). The ends were cut back, 4 bases at V and 4 bases at J, with 15 bases in the middle. The CDR3 covers 15 residues. CDR1 and CDR2 (germline): SGDLS, YYNGEE. CDR3 DNA: TGTGCCAGCAGCAACCGAACAGGGAACGGAAACACCATATATTTT. Amino acids: CASSNRTGNGNTIYF.

This clone was observed once. The chain has TRBV5-1 and TRBJ2-4, with TRBD2 matching 7 bases. The CDR3 consists of 16 residues. Germline V CDR1 and CDR2: SGHRS, YFSETQ. After removal of 1 base from V and 1 base from J, the junction contained 5 bases not matched to a gene. The CDR3 loop reads CASSLSGRVAKNIQYF. The CDR3 DNA sequence: TGCGCCAGCAGCTTGTCAGGGAGGGTGGCCAAAAACATTCAGTACTTC.

This clone was found once. The chain uses TRBV11-2 and TRBJ1-1; TRBD1 is a possible D gene (6 bases). CDR1 and CDR2 (germline): SGHAT, FQNNGV. Trimming removed 1 base at V and 8 bases at J, with 14 bases between. The CDR3 spans 14 residues. The CDR3 bases are TGTGCCAGCAGCTTAGTGGTAGGGCAGGGGGAAGCTTTCTTT. Residues: CASSLVVGQGEAFF.

The rearrangement uses TRBV19 and TRBJ2-1; a possible D gene is TRBD1 (6 bases). The CDR3 has 15 amino acids. Trimming left V 6 bases short and J 2 bases short, with 14 bases between. CDR1 LNHDA and CDR2 SQIVND come from the germline V gene (reference sequence). CDR3 bases: TGTGCCAGTAGGGCCGACAGGTACACCTACAATGAGCAGTTCTTC. It yields the protein CASRADRYTYNEQFF.

The chain uses TRBV5-4 and TRBJ2-7, with 9 bases that match TRBD1. V shed 2 bases and J 7 bases; nucleotides not matched to a gene: 7. The CDR3 loop spans 14 amino acids. The V gene's germline CDR1 is SGHNT and CDR2 YYREEE (reference sequence). CDR3 coding DNA: TGTGCCAGCAGCTTTGACGGGACAGGGAGGGAGCAGTACTTC. The encoded protein is CASSFDGTGREQYF.

In its sample, this clone was seen a few times. V and J are TRBV5-8 and TRBJ2-7; no definite D call. V lost 0 bases and J lost 7, with 8 bases in between. Germline-derived CDR1 and CDR2 are SGHTS and YDEGEE. The CDR3 runs to 12 residues. The CDR3 protein is CASSLVPREQYF. CDR3 DNA sequence: TGTGCCAGCAGCTTGGTCCCCCGGGAGCAGTACTTC.

The chain has TRBV20-1 and TRBJ2-7, with 8 bases fitting TRBD2. Germline CDR1 is DFQATT and CDR2 is SNEGSKA (reference sequence). This CDR3 spans 15 amino acids. Trimming cost V 3 bases and J 7 bases; bases outside gene matches: 14. This chain's CDR3 is CSASWTSWNLYEQYF. Written as DNA, the CDR3 is TGCAGTGCTAGTTGGACTAGCTGGAACCTTTATGAGCAGTACTTC.

This clone was detected only once. J is TRBJ2-3 and V is TRBV9; TRBD1 matches at 10 bases. CDR1 SGDLS and CDR2 YYNGEE come from the germline V gene. The CDR3 sequence is 17 residues long. The V gene end was trimmed by 0 bases and the J gene end by 1 base; junction bases not matched to a gene: 5. CDR3 region: CASSVVGGQGGTDTQYF. CDR3 nucleotide sequence: TGTGCCAGCAGCGTAGTAGGAGGACAGGGGGGCACAGATACGCAGTATTTT.

The rearrangement joins TRBV21-1 to TRBJ2-5; the D call in the table, TRBD2, was not verified against the DNA. TRBV21-1 is a pseudogene locus. This CDR3 contains 16 residues. CDR3 nucleotides: TGTGCCAGCAGCGAAGTACTAGCGGGAGCAGGGGAGACCCAGTACTTC. It is translated as CASSEVLAGAGETQYF.

This chain connects TRBV7-6 to TRBJ1-1, with D tentatively TRBD1 (6 bases). This CDR3 has 16 residues. Trimming removed 5 bases at V and 0 bases at J, with 16 bases between. Germline CDR1 reads SGHVS; CDR2 reads FNYEAQ. The CDR3 DNA follows: TGTGCCAGCAGCCCCCAGACGGGACAAGTGAACACTGAAGCTTTCTTT. It is translated as CASSPQTGQVNTEAFF.

The J gene is TRBJ2-2, the V gene TRBV9; maybe TRBD1 (6 bases). This CDR3 contains 16 residues. Germline V gene sequence: CDR1 SGDLS, CDR2 YYNGEE. V gave up 2 bases and J gave up 2 bases, with 13 bases separating them. The CDR3 here is CASSVYRETNTGELFF. The CDR3 bases are TGTGCCAGCAGCGTTTACAGGGAAACTAACACCGGGGAGCTGTTTTTT.

The chain links TRBV19 to TRBJ1-1, with D unclear. The CDR3 extends over 13 amino acids. V was pared by 3 bases and J by 6 bases, with 11 bases between. The V gene's germline CDR1 is LNHDA and CDR2 SQIVND (reference sequence). CDR3 bases: TGTGCCAGTAGTATTGCAGTCTTCGCTGAAGCTTTCTTT. Protein: CASSIAVFAEAFF. Using reference TRBV19 and TRBJ1-1 for the parts outside the CDR3, the full variable domain is DGGITQSPKYLFRKEGQNVTLSCEQNLNHDAMYWYRQDPGQGLRLIYYSQIVNDFQKGDIAEGYSVSREKKESFPLTVTSAQKNPTAFYLCASSIAVFAEAFFGQGTRLTVV.

Here the CDR3 DNA reads TGCAGCGTTGAAGATCAACTCGGAGCGGCCTACAATGAGCAGTTCTTC. Its translation: CSVEDQLGAAYNEQFF. This chain links TRBV29-1 with TRBJ2-1; D possibly corresponds to TRBD2 (5 bases). V was pared by 0 bases and J by 2 bases, with 14 bases between. The germline V gene encodes CDR1 SQVTM and CDR2 ANQGSEA. This CDR3 region has 16 residues.

The CDR3 DNA reads as TGTGCCATCAGTTCCGGGACTAGCGGGTACGAGCAGTACTTC. This gives the protein CAISSGTSGYEQYF. This sequence joins TRBV10-3 and TRBJ2-7, with 12 bases lining up with TRBD2. Germline CDR1 is ENHRY and CDR2 is SYGVKD. CDR3 length: 14 amino acids. Unmatched junction bases numbered 3, after V lost 5 bases and J lost 4 bases.

The chain has TRBV7-2 and TRBJ1-2, with D possibly being TRBD1 (5 bases). The CDR3 covers 15 residues. Germline CDR1 reads SGHTA; CDR2 reads FQGNSA. V lost 1 base and J lost 8, with 17 bases in between. The CDR3 DNA sequence: TGTGCCAGCAGCTTAGTGGGGACCCATCTAAAAGGCTACACCTTC. Translating gives CASSLVGTHLKGYTF.

The chain carries TRBV25-1 and TRBJ1-1; perhaps TRBD1 as D (6 bases). Trimming stripped 3 bases from V and 6 bases from J, with 20 bases between. The germline CDR1 and CDR2 sequences are MGHDK and SYGVNS. The CDR3 is 16 amino acids. The CDR3 DNA reads TGTGCCAGCAGTGACCTCCCCAAGACAGGATCTCCTGAAGCTTTCTTT. Translation gives CASSDLPKTGSPEAFF.

This chain uses TRBV7-6 with TRBJ2-1; a weak D match, TRBD1 (7 bases). Trimming cost V 5 bases and J 0 bases, with 17 bases left between them. Germline CDR1 and CDR2: SGHVS and FNYEAQ. This CDR3 is built from 17 residues. DNA of the CDR3: TGTGCCAGCAGCGGGACTGACAGGGTGAGCTCCTACAATGAGCAGTTCTTC. As protein: CASSGTDRVSSYNEQFF.

The chain employs TRBV7-3 and TRBJ1-2, with D possibly being TRBD1 (5 bases). The CDR3 is made up of 12 amino acids. Trimming removed 5 bases from V and 4 bases from J, with 8 bases in between. Germline V gives CDR1 SGHTA, CDR2 FQGTGA. The CDR3 bases are TGTGCCAGCAGCGGGGGAATCTATGGCTACACCTTC. Translated: CASSGGIYGYTF.

CDR3 region: CASSQVTGVDSPLHF. CDR3 DNA sequence: TGCGCCAGCAGCCAAGTTACGGGGGTTGATTCACCCCTCCACTTT. The chain has TRBV4-3 and TRBJ1-6; D is perhaps TRBD1 (5 bases). Trimming shortened V by 1 base and J by 8 bases, and 12 bases separated the two germline ends. Germline CDR1 and CDR2: LGHNA and YSLEER. This CDR3 has 15 amino acids.

This clone was seen only once. The V and J genes are TRBV28 and TRBJ2-1, with a tentative D call TRBD1 (5 bases). CDR1 MDHEN and CDR2 SYDVKM come from the germline V gene. This CDR3 has 12 amino acids. V was cut by 9 bases and J by 1 base, with 7 bases left in between. The CDR3: CASSGSYNEQFF. The DNA of the CDR3 is TGTGCCAGTTCAGGGTCCTACAATGAGCAGTTCTTC.

The chain joins TRBV4-3 to TRBJ1-5; D possibly corresponds to TRBD1 (6 bases). Per germline, CDR1 LGHNA and CDR2 YSLEER. Trimming took off 0 bases at V and 3 bases at J, with 9 bases between the two ends. The length of the CDR3 is 15 residues. CDR3 amino acids: CASSQDWGANQPQHF. The CDR3 nucleotides are TGCGCCAGCAGCCAAGACTGGGGGGCCAATCAGCCCCAGCATTTT.

The chain joins TRBV19 to TRBJ2-1; the match to TRBD2 covers 9 bases. The V gene end was trimmed by 5 bases and the J gene end by 0 bases; junction bases not matched to a gene: 11. The germline gives CDR1 LNHDA, CDR2 SQIVND (reference sequence). The CDR3 consists of 18 residues. CDR3 in DNA: TGTGCCAGTAGTTCACGGACTAGCGCGAGCTTCTCCTACAATGAGCAGTTCTTC. Protein sequence: CASSSRTSASFSYNEQFF.

Points on this clone: The junction shows a germline mismatch at one end, possibly a read error. The chain uses TRBV7-7 and TRBJ2-5; D is tentatively TRBD1 or TRBD2 (5 bases each). Germline CDR1 SSHAT, CDR2 FNYEAQ (reference sequence). CDR3 length equals 13 residues. CDR3 loop: CASSLSGGETQYF. DNA for the CDR3: TGTGCTAGCAGCTTATCTGGGGGAGAGACCCAGTACTTC.

This clone was recorded once. This chain uses TRBV30 with TRBJ2-7, with D possibly matching TRBD2 (5 bases). V gave up 6 bases and J gave up 2 bases, with 17 bases separating them. The CDR3 length is 14 residues. Germline V gene sequence: CDR1 GTSNPN, CDR2 SVGIG (reference sequence). CDR3 amino acids: CACLGRAPAYEQYF. The CDR3 bases are TGTGCCTGCCTTGGGCGGGCGCCGGCCTACGAGCAGTACTTC.

The gene calls are TRBV12-3 or TRBV12-4 and TRBJ1-2; a weak D match, TRBD1 (5 bases). The CDR3 is 13 amino acids. Between the trimmed V and J ends, which lost 4 bases and 8 bases, there was a span of 14 bases. CDR3 sequence (DNA): TGTGCCAGCAGTTCGACAGCACCGGGGGGCTACACCTTC. Translated: CASSSTAPGGYTF.

The chain employs TRBV13 and TRBJ2-1; 7 bases match TRBD1. Germline loops: CDR1 PRHDT, CDR2 FYEKMQ (reference sequence). There are 13 residues in the CDR3. Germline trimming cut 3 bases from V and 5 bases from J; bases unmatched to any gene: 1. CDR3 DNA sequence: TGTGCCAGCAGCTTGGGGACAGACAATGAGCAGTTCTTC. Translated, it gives CASSLGTDNEQFF.

The gene calls are TRBV5-1 and TRBJ2-1; the match to TRBD1 covers 8 bases. The CDR3 is 14 residues long. Trimming cost V 1 base and J 6 bases; bases outside gene matches: 3. The germline V gene has CDR1 SGHRS and CDR2 YFSETQ. The CDR3 loop is CASSLTGGGNEQFF. CDR3 in DNA: TGCGCCAGCAGCTTGACAGGGGGTGGCAATGAGCAGTTCTTC.